The 10 T cell receptor beta chains given below trace back to one sample, sequenced in a study of T cells in Graves' hyperthyroidism and ophthalmopathy. There were TCR beta CDR3 regions amplified from RNA transcripts. Initially, a first-round RT-PCR of the TCR CDR3 employed the HTBI primer set. TCRdb called the multiplex PCR reads again in MiXCR, with one record for every CDR3 protein. Of around 690,000 distinct CDR3 sequences listed, 20% are singletons. The specimen sequenced was blood. The receptors come from a man aged 25 to 40 with Graves' ophthalmopathy.

This clonotype was found a few times. This chain uses TRBV9 with TRBJ2-7; the D is unclear. The CDR3 is 13 amino acids. V dropped 0 bases and J dropped 7 bases, with 11 bases sitting between them. Germline V gene sequence: CDR1 SGDLS, CDR2 YYNGEE. For the CDR3, the DNA is TGTGCCAGCAGCGTAGGAGCGCTTGAAGAGCAGTACTTC. Protein product: CASSVGALEEQYF.

As to this clonotype: A much larger clone sits a single nucleotide away, making a read error possible. The chain carries TRBV5-1 and TRBJ2-1; D is tentatively TRBD1 or TRBD2 (5 bases each). Germline V gives CDR1 SGHRS, CDR2 YFSETQ. This CDR3 is built from 16 residues. V shed 3 bases and J shed 3 bases, with 16 bases lying between them. In nucleotides, the CDR3 is TGCGCCAGCAGCTGGGGATCCGGGACCGGCTACAATGAGCAGTTCTTC. It encodes CASSWGSGTGYNEQFF.

This clonotype appeared many times. This sequence joins TRBV6-1 and TRBJ2-3, with D perhaps TRBD2 (6 bases). The CDR3 extends over 15 amino acids. The germline gives CDR1 MNHNS, CDR2 SASEGT. Trimming pared 5 bases from V and 2 bases from J, leaving 14 bases between. CDR3 amino acids: CASSSTRTTTDTQYF. The DNA of the CDR3 is TGTGCCAGCAGTTCCACTCGGACTACCACAGATACGCAGTATTTT.

This chain connects TRBV20-1 to TRBJ2-2, with 10 bases lining up with TRBD2. The CDR3 totals 15 residues. The germline V gene encodes CDR1 DFQATT and CDR2 SNEGSKA (reference sequence). V lost 6 bases and J lost 2; bases outside the gene matches: 6. CDR3 amino acids: CSAHGLAENTGELFF. CDR3 bases: TGCAGTGCCCATGGACTAGCGGAAAACACCGGGGAGCTGTTTTTT.

This clonotype was observed at least ten times. This chain joins TRBV10-3 and TRBJ2-5; D is tentatively TRBD1 or TRBD2 (5 bases each). The CDR3 sequence is 13 residues long. Germline V gene lookup returns CDR1 ENHRY and CDR2 SYGVKD. The V and J ends lost 4 bases and 5 bases respectively, with 11 bases between them. The CDR3 here is CAISGEGQETQYF. The CDR3 nucleotides are TGTGCCATCAGTGGAGAGGGGCAGGAGACCCAGTACTTC.

The CDR3 protein is CASSLGREAHEQYF. The CDR3 DNA sequence: TGTGCCAGCAGTTTAGGCAGGGAAGCCCACGAGCAGTACTTC. This chain links TRBV27 with TRBJ2-7; a weak D match, TRBD1 (5 bases). The CDR3 contains 14 residues. V lost 2 bases and J lost 5, with 13 bases in between. Germline-derived CDR1 and CDR2 are MNHEY and SMNVEV (reference sequence).

This clonotype was seen at least ten times. The chain is built from TRBV28 and TRBJ2-7; 9 bases are a match to TRBD1. V lost 2 bases, J lost 5 bases, and 10 bases stayed unmatched. The CDR3 spans 16 residues. In germline, CDR1 is MDHEN, CDR2 SYDVKM. This chain's CDR3 is CASSLRGTGRWHEQYF. CDR3 bases: TGTGCCAGCAGTTTACGTGGGACAGGGAGGTGGCACGAGCAGTACTTC.

This chain uses TRBV3-1 with TRBJ2-1; TRBD2 agrees at 14 bases. This CDR3 region has 17 residues. In germline, CDR1 is LGHDT, CDR2 YNNKEL (reference sequence). Trimming removed 5 bases from V and 5 bases from J; junction bases left unmatched: 8. This CDR3 is CASSYRLAGGTNNEQFF. In nucleotides, the CDR3 is TGTGCCAGCAGCTACCGACTAGCGGGAGGGACAAACAATGAGCAGTTCTTC.

This clonotype has just a few counts. This chain uses TRBV11-3 with TRBJ2-2; the match to TRBD1 covers 10 bases. The CDR3 is made up of 17 amino acids. Germline CDR1 reads SGHNT; CDR2 reads YENEEA. Trimming removed 2 bases from V and 5 bases from J; junction bases left unmatched: 8. The CDR3 reads CASSLSGGQGITGELFF. The CDR3 region has the DNA TGTGCCAGCAGCTTAAGCGGGGGACAGGGGATAACCGGGGAGCTGTTTTTT.

This clonotype was recorded at least ten times. The rearrangement links TRBV7-9 to TRBJ2-7; TRBD2 matches at 12 bases. J gave up 0 bases and V 1 base, and 1 base lay outside the gene matches. This CDR3 spans 16 amino acids. From germline, CDR1 is SEHNR and CDR2 FQNEAQ (reference sequence). Written as DNA, the CDR3 is TGTGCCAGCAGCTTAGGGACTAGCGGGGCCTCCTACGAGCAGTACTTC. This encodes CASSLGTSGASYEQYF.